These 12 T cell receptor beta chains were sequenced from one sample in a study of CD8+ T cells in alopecia areata. It was cDNA, reverse transcribed from extracted RNA, that served as the sequencing template. The table came from immunoSEQ multiplex PCR; TCRdb's copy has only in-frame clones and leaves some out. This sample shows about 300,000 clones and no singletons; roughly 1.2% rests with the ten largest. Cells that came from pooled cutaneous lymph nodes were sorted using CD4, CD8alpha, NKG2D, NKG2ACE and other markers. Sequences were obtained from CD4+ T cells sorted from a lymph node. All receptors derive from a C3H/HeJ mouse with alopecia areata. These mice share the MHC haplotype H2-k.

This clone was found a few times. Any gene name here is a mouse gene name. The read ends 4 residues early relative to the CDR3; the germline J gene fills the gap. The V and J genes are TRBV5 and TRBJ2-3; D gene uncertain. V was cut by 4 bases and J by 0 bases, with 11 bases left in between. The CDR3 loop spans 15 amino acids. In germline, CDR1 is LGHNA, CDR2 YNLKQL (reference sequence). CDR3 DNA, as far as it was read: TGTGCCAGCAGCCCCAGTCCAGCTAGTGCAGAA. Translating gives CASSPSPASAE. The CDR3 as a whole reads CASSPSPASAETLYF.

This clone was detected a few times. Gene names and germline refer to mouse. The missing CDR3 end, 4 residues past where the read stops, is filled in from the germline J gene. The rearrangement links TRBV13-1 to TRBJ1-1; the D is unclear. Germline lookup yields CDR1 NSHNY and CDR2 SYGAGN. Deletions cut 1 base from V and 0 bases from J, with 10 bases between. This CDR3 is built from 15 residues. The CDR3 loop is CASSDPPGANTEVFF. The CDR3 bases that were read are TGTGCCAGCAGTGATCCCCCAGGAGCAAACACA.

This clone appeared a few times. All gene names here are mouse names. Read data end 4 residues before the CDR3 end; the end is taken from the germline J gene. The genes are TRBV29 and TRBJ2-7; D may be TRBD1 (6 bases). The germline V gene has CDR1 MSHET and CDR2 SYDVDS. CDR3 length: 12 residues. The covered CDR3 bases are TGTGCTAGCAGCCACAGGGAATAT. Amino acid sequence: CASSHREY. The complete CDR3 protein is CASSHREYEQYF.

A remark on this clone: Mouse gene names and germline throughout. The read stops 4 residues short of the end of the CDR3; the missing end is completed from the germline J gene. V and J are TRBV19 and TRBJ2-3, with 9 bases matching TRBD2. V trimming: 2 bases; J trimming: 2 bases; junction bases outside the gene matches: 6. CDR3 length: 16 residues. The germline gives CDR1 FNHDT, CDR2 SITEND (reference sequence). The CDR3 sequence is CASSMVGGRDAETLYF. CDR3 DNA, as far as it was read: TGTGCCAGCAGTATGGTGGGGGGGCGCGATGCAGAA.

This clone has a handful of counts. The gene names here belong to mouse. The read ends 3 residues before the CDR3 terminus; that terminus is restored from the germline J gene. The rearrangement joins TRBV13-1 to TRBJ1-6, with 8 bases that match TRBD1. TRBJ1-6 falls under the ORF class, with uncertain function. Trimming removed 6 bases from V and 3 bases from J; junction bases left unmatched: 2. CDR1 NSHNY and CDR2 SYGAGN come from the germline V gene. This CDR3 has 14 amino acids. CDR3 DNA, as far as it was read: TGTGCCAGCAAAGGGACAGGCTATAATTCGCCC. Its protein product is CASKGTGYNSP. The full CDR3 reads CASKGTGYNSPLYF.

This clone occurred a few times. Mouse germline and gene names are used. The CDR3 end is not reached by the read, which stops 4 residues before it; the germline J gene fills it in. The chain links TRBV13-3 to TRBJ1-1; 9 bases match TRBD1. The CDR3 extends over 12 amino acids. From germline, CDR1 is NNHDY and CDR2 SYVADS. The CDR3 DNA, read in part, is TGTGCCAGCAGTGGACAGGGGGGA. It codes for CASSGQGG. The full CDR3 sequence reads CASSGQGGEVFF.

To note about this clone: Mouse names are used for the genes. The read ends 4 residues shy of where the CDR3 ends; the end is completed using the germline J gene. The chain joins TRBV14 to TRBJ2-7; the match to TRBD2 covers 8 bases. The CDR3 extends over 14 amino acids. Germline lookup yields CDR1 SGHDT and CDR2 FRDEAV. CDR3 loop: CASSFPTGDYEQYF. The sequenced part of the CDR3 DNA is TGTGCCAGCAGTTTCCCGACTGGGGATTAT. Complete variable domain (other parts from reference TRBV14 and TRBJ2-7): EAGVTQSPRYAVLQEGQAVSFWCDPISGHDTLYWYQQPRDQGPQLLVYFRDEAVIDNSQLPSDRFSAVRPKGTNSTLKIQSAKQGDTATYLCASSFPTGDYEQYFGPGTRLTVL.

This clone was seen only a few times. Gene names follow the mouse nomenclature. Coverage ceases 3 residues before the CDR3 finishes, and the germline J gene fills in the end. V usage is TRBV13-2 and J usage is TRBJ1-6; perhaps TRBD1 as D (6 bases). TRBJ1-6 is an ORF, and what it does is uncertain. The V gene's germline CDR1 is NNHNN and CDR2 SYGAGS (reference sequence). The CDR3 consists of 14 residues. Trimming cost V 5 bases and J 7 bases, with 13 bases left between them. CDR3 DNA (partial): TGTGCCAGCGGGCCCGGGGGGCGGAATTCGCCC. It codes for CASGPGGRNSP. The complete CDR3 protein is CASGPGGRNSPLYF.

Notes on this clone: Mouse names are used for the genes. The CDR3 extends 4 residues past the end of the read, so its final part is completed from the germline J gene. The gene calls are TRBV17 and TRBJ2-5; 10 bases agree with TRBD2. CDR3 length: 16 amino acids. The germline V gene has CDR1 MNHDT and CDR2 YYDKIL. The sequenced CDR3 bases are TGTGCTAGCAGTAGAGGTCCTGGGGGGGCAGTGGAC. Protein product: CASSRGPGGAVD. The entire CDR3 protein reads CASSRGPGGAVDTQYF.

As for this clone: Each gene name is a mouse one. With the read ending 4 residues before the CDR3 end, the germline J gene is used to fill in that end. The rearrangement links TRBV17 to TRBJ1-1, with 8 bases fitting TRBD1. This CDR3 contains 13 residues. The germline V gene has CDR1 MNHDT and CDR2 YYDKIL. The CDR3: CASRKDRVAEVFF. The CDR3 bases that were read are TGTGCTAGCAGGAAGGACAGGGTGGCA.

This clone turned up a few times. All gene names here are mouse names. The read falls 4 residues short of the CDR3 end, and the missing part is taken from the germline J gene. The rearrangement links TRBV4 to TRBJ2-4; D uncertain. The length of the CDR3 is 11 residues. The V gene's germline CDR1 is LGHDT and CDR2 YNNKQL (reference sequence). CDR3 bases read: TGTGCCAGCAGCTATAGAAAC. This encodes CASSYRN. The CDR3 reads in full as CASSYRNTLYF.

This clone has more than one count but fewer than ten. The gene names given are mouse names. The read is 4 residues too short to cover the CDR3 end, so that end is filled in from the germline J gene. This chain links TRBV13-1 with TRBJ2-3, with a tentative D call TRBD2 (6 bases). The CDR3 length is 15 residues. The V end lost 4 bases, the J end lost 0 bases, and 12 bases lay between the germline ends. Germline-derived CDR1 and CDR2 are NSHNY and SYGAGN. The covered CDR3 bases are TGTGCCAGCAGTAGGGCGGGGACTAGTGCAGAA. It specifies CASSRAGTSAE. The whole CDR3 sequence is CASSRAGTSAETLYF.